Listed below are T cell receptor beta chains from one sample, sequenced in a study of CD8+ T cells in alopecia areata. The assay was immunoSEQ multiplex PCR, and TCRdb's table has in-frame clones only and misses some. The sample includes about 190,000 clones, 50% to 60% seen only once; the top ten take approximately 0.69%. The sequences come from CD4+ T cells sorted from blood, collected at week 4, from a patient treated with tofacitinib. The receptors here all came from a human donor with alopecia areata. The CDR3 runs from the conserved cysteine through the conserved F or W. The D gene is left open where the match is weak. Rows may omit the clone size; those that give it use once, few, many or a size class.

d_call,v_call,clone_size,j_call,cdr3_aa,cdr3_nt
TRBD1,TRBV7-2,few,TRBJ2-7,CASSARTGVHEQYF,TGTGCCAGCAGCGCTAGGACAGGGGTCCACGAGCAGTACTTC
TRBD1,TRBV27,few,TRBJ1-5,CASRSYRGQNQPQHF,TGTGCCAGCAGATCATACAGGGGGCAGAATCAGCCCCAGCATTTT
-,TRBV7-8,-,TRBJ1-2,CASSLGGAGANYGYTF,TGTGCCAGCAGCTTAGGGGGGGCAGGAGCTAACTATGGCTACACCTTC
-,TRBV15,few,TRBJ2-4,CATSRVQGSPYF,TGTGCCACCAGCAGAGTCCAGGGGTCCCCTTACTTC
-,TRBV28,-,TRBJ2-3,CASSLIGLAAGADTQYF,TGTGCCAGCAGTTTGATCGGGCTAGCCGCTGGTGCAGATACGCAGTATTTT
-,TRBV30,-,TRBJ1-1,CAWSLLTEAFF,TGTGCCTGGAGTCTCCTGACTGAAGCTTTCTTT
TRBD1,TRBV18,few,TRBJ2-1,CASSRTGASYNEQFF,TGTGCCAGCTCACGAACAGGGGCGTCTTACAATGAGCAGTTCTTC
TRBD1,TRBV29-1,-,TRBJ1-2,CSGKTGGYGYTF,TGCAGCGGTAAAACAGGGGGCTATGGCTACACCTTC
-,TRBV9,-,TRBJ2-5,CASSVGGRDIQETQYF,TGTGCCAGCAGCGTAGGCGGGCGGGACATACAAGAGACCCAGTACTTC
-,TRBV6-6,few,TRBJ1-4,CASSYGVGEKLFF,TGTGCCAGCAGTTATGGGGTTGGTGAAAAACTGTTTTTT
TRBD1,TRBV28,-,TRBJ1-4,CASRQGDEKLFF,TGTGCCAGCCGACAGGGGGATGAAAAACTGTTTTTT
-,TRBV7-2,-,TRBJ2-1,CASSPRQWRGPYNEQFF,TGTGCCAGCAGCCCGCGACAGTGGCGGGGACCTTACAATGAGCAGTTCTTC
-,TRBV19,-,TRBJ1-2,CATSNGGYYGYTF,TGTGCCACCTCCAACGGGGGATACTATGGCTACACCTTC
-,TRBV29-1,-,TRBJ2-3,CSYYADTQYF,TGCAGCTATTACGCAGATACGCAGTATTTT
-,TRBV29-1,-,TRBJ2-4,CSPAGLVLAKNIQYF,TGCAGCCCGGCGGGATTGGTCCTAGCCAAAAACATTCAGTACTTC
-,TRBV10-2,-,TRBJ1-4,CASSDSTTNEKLFF,TGCGCCAGCAGTGACAGTACAACTAATGAAAAACTGTTTTTT
TRBD1,TRBV29-1,few,TRBJ1-2,CSVGRDRGLYGYTF,TGCAGCGTTGGTCGGGACAGGGGGCTCTATGGCTACACCTTC
-,TRBV29-1,-,TRBJ1-5,CSVTQGSGQPQHF,TGCAGCGTTACCCAGGGTTCCGGCCAGCCCCAGCATTTT
-,TRBV29-1,-,TRBJ1-1,CSGGGRGNTEAFF,TGCAGCGGAGGGGGACGAGGGAACACTGAAGCTTTCTTT
-,TRBV7-2,few,TRBJ2-6,CASSRLISGANVLTF,TGTGCCAGCAGCCGGCTAATTTCTGGGGCCAACGTCCTGACTTTC